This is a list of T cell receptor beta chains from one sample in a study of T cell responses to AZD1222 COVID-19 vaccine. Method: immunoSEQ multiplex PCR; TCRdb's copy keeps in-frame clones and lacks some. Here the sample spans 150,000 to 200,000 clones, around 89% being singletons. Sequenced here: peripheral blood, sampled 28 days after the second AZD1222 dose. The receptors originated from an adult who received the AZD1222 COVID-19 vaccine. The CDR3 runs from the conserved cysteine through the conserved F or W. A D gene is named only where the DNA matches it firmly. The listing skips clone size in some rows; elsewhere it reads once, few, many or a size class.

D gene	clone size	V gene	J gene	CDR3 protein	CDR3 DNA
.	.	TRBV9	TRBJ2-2	CASSLGGGKGGELFF	TGTGCCAGCAGCTTGGGAGGGGGAAAAGGCGGGGAGCTGTTTTTT
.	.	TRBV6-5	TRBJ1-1	CASTSPGETEAFF	TGTGCCAGCACCTCACCGGGAGAGACTGAAGCTTTCTTT
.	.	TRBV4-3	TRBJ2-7	CASSQDWGNSYEQYF	TGCGCCAGCAGCCAAGATTGGGGTAACTCCTACGAGCAGTACTTC
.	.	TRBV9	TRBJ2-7	CASSVVQESYEQYF	TGTGCCAGCAGCGTAGTACAAGAATCCTACGAGCAGTACTTC
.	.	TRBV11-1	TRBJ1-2	CASSLGGSPYGYTF	TGTGCCAGCAGCTTAGGCGGCAGCCCCTATGGCTACACCTTC
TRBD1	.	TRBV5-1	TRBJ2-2	CASSPGDRLSELFF	TGCGCCAGCAGCCCAGGGGACAGACTCAGCGAGCTGTTTTTT
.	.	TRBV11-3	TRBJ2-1	CASSLGLVGANEQFF	TGTGCCAGCAGCTTAGGACTAGTTGGAGCCAATGAGCAGTTCTTC
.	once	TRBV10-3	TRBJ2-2	CAISPGTNTGELFF	TGTGCCATCAGTCCGGGGACTAACACCGGGGAGCTGTTTTTT
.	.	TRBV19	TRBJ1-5	CASSMVRGASINQPQHF	TGTGCCAGTAGTATGGTAAGGGGAGCTTCTATCAATCAGCCCCAGCATTTT
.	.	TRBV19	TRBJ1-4	CASSPWLSTGTNEKLFF	TGTGCCAGTAGCCCCTGGTTAAGTACAGGCACAAATGAAAAACTGTTTTTT
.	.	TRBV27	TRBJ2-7	CASSLQGPSYEQYF	TGTGCCAGCAGTTTACAGGGGCCTTCGTACGAGCAGTACTTC
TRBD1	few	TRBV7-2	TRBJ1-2	CASSLGATGASNYGYTF	TGTGCCAGCAGCTTAGGGGCCACAGGGGCCTCTAACTATGGCTACACCTTC
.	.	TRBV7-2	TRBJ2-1	CASSSRGNNEQFF	TGTGCCAGCAGCTCCCGGGGGAACAATGAGCAGTTCTTC
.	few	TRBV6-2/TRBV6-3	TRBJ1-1	CASSYRRASNTEAFF	TGTGCCAGCAGTTACAGGCGGGCCTCAAACACTGAAGCTTTCTTT
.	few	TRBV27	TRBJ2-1	CASSLGSSPYNEQFF	TGTGCCAGCAGTTTAGGCTCCAGCCCTTACAATGAGCAGTTCTTC
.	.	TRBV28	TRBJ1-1	CASSSPGGRGNTEAFF	TGTGCCAGCAGCTCCCCGGGGGGTCGGGGCAACACTGAAGCTTTCTTT
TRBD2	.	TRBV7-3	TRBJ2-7	CASSLRASGRLNEQYF	TGTGCCAGCAGCTTACGGGCTAGCGGGAGGCTGAACGAGCAGTACTTC
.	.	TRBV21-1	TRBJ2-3	CASSKGRGDTQYF	TGTGCCAGCAGCAAAGGTAGAGGGGATACGCAGTATTTT
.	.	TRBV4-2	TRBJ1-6	CASSQDRNNSPLHF	TGTGCCAGCAGCCAAGACAGGAATAATTCACCCCTCCACTTT
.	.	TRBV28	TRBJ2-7	CASSLSAYEQYF	TGTGCCAGCAGTTTATCCGCGTACGAGCAGTACTTC
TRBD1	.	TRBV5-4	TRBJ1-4	CASSPGGFATNEKLFF	TGTGCCAGCAGCCCAGGGGGGTTTGCAACTAATGAAAAACTGTTTTTT
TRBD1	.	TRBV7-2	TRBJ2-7	CASSLVGTGYTYEQYF	TGTGCCAGCAGCTTAGTTGGGACAGGGTATACCTACGAGCAGTACTTC
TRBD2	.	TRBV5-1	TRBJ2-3	CASSRGGGTDTQYF	TGCGCCAGCAGCCGGGGGGGCGGCACAGATACGCAGTATTTT
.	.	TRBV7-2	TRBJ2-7	CASSLETGSYEQYF	TGTGCCAGCAGCTTAGAAACAGGGTCGTACGAGCAGTACTTC
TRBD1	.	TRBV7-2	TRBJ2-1	CASSPGQGGYNEQFF	TGTGCCAGCAGCCCCGGACAGGGAGGCTACAATGAGCAGTTCTTC
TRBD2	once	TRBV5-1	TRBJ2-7	CASSLLAGITYEQYF	TGCGCCAGCAGCTTGCTAGCGGGTATAACCTACGAGCAGTACTTC
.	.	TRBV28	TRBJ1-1	CASIGTSNTEAFF	TGTGCCAGCATTGGGACGTCGAACACTGAAGCTTTCTTT
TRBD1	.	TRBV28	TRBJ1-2	CASKEQGLYGYTF	TGTGCCAGCAAAGAACAGGGGCTGTATGGCTACACCTTC
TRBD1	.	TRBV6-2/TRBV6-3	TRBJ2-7	CASSDSGTGGHEQYF	TGTGCCAGCAGTGATTCGGGGACAGGCGGTCACGAGCAGTACTTC
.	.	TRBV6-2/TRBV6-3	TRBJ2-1	CASSYAIEQFF	TGTGCCAGCAGTTACGCGATTGAGCAGTTCTTC
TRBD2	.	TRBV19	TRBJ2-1	CASRVSGTSSYNEQFF	TGTGCCAGTAGGGTTAGCGGGACCAGCTCCTACAATGAGCAGTTCTTC
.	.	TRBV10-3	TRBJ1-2	CAISETVNYGYTF	TGTGCCATCAGCGAGACAGTTAACTATGGCTACACCTTC
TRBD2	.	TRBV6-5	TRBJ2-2	CASRGSGRGELFF	TGTGCCAGCAGAGGTAGCGGGAGGGGGGAGCTGTTTTTT
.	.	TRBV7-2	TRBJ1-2	CASSLASEYGYTF	TGTGCCAGCAGCTTAGCTTCGGAGTATGGCTACACCTTC
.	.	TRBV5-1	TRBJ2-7	CASSLAPGLSEPYEQYF	TGCGCCAGCAGCTTGGCCCCGGGGCTTAGCGAGCCCTACGAGCAGTACTTC
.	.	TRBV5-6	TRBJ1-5	CASSGKGPINQPQHF	TGTGCCAGCAGCGGAAAGGGTCCGATTAATCAGCCCCAGCATTTT